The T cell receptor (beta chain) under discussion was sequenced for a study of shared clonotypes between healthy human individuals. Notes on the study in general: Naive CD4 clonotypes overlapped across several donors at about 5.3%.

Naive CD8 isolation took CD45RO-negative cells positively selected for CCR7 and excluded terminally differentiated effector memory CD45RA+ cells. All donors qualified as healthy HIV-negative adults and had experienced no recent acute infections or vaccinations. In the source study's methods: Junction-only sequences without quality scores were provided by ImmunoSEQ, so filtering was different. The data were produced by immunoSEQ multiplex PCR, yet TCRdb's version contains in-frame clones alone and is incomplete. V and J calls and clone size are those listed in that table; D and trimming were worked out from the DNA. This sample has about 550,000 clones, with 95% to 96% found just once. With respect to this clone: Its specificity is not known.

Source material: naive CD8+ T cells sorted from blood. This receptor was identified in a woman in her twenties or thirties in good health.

CDR3 sequence (DNA): TGTGCCACCGGAAGCGGGAGAGTTTCCTACAATGAGCAGTTCTTC. This gives the protein CATGSGRVSYNEQFF. This chain links TRBV15 with TRBJ2-1; 8 nucleotides align to TRBD2. This CDR3 region has 15 residues. With 8 bases clipped from V and 1 base from J, the junction kept 7 bases outside the gene matches. Per the germline V gene, CDR1 is LNHNV and CDR2 is YYDKDF (reference sequence).